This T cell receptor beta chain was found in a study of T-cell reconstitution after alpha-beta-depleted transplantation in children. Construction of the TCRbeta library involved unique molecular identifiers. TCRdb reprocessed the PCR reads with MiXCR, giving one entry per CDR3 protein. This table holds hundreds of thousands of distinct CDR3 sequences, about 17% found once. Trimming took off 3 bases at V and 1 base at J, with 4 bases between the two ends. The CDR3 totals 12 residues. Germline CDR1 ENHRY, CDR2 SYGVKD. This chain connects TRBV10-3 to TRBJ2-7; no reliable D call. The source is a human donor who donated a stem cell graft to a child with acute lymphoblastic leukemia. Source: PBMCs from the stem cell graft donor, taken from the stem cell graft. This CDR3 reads CAISDTSYEQYF. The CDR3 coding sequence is TGTGCCATCAGTGACACTTCCTACGAGCAGTACTTC.